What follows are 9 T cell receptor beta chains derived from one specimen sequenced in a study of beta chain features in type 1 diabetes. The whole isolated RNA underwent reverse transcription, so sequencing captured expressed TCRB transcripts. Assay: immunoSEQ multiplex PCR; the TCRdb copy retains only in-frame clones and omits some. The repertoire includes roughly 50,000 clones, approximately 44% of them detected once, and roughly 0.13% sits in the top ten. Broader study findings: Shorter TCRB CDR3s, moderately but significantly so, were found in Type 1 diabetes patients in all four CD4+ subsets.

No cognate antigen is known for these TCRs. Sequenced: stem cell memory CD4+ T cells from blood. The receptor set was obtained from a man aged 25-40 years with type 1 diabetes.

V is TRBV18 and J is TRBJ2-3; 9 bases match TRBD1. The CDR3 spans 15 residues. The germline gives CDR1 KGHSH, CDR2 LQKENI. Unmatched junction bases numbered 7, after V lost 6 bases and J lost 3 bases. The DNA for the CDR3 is TGTGCCAGCTCCCTTGACAGGGGGAGGACAGATACGCAGTATTTT. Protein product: CASSLDRGRTDTQYF.

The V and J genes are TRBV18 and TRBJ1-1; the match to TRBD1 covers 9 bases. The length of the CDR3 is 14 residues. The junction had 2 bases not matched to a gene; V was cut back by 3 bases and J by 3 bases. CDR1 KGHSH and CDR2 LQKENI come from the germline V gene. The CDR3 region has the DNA TGTGCCAGCTCACCTGGGACAGGGTACACTGAAGCTTTCTTT. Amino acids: CASSPGTGYTEAFF.

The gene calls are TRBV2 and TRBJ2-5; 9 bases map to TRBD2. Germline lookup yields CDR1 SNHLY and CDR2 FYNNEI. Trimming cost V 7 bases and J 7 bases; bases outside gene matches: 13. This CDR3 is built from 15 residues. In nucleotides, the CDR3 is TGTGCCAGCACCGAGGATAGCGGGAGCTGGGGGACCCAGTACTTC. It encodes CASTEDSGSWGTQYF.

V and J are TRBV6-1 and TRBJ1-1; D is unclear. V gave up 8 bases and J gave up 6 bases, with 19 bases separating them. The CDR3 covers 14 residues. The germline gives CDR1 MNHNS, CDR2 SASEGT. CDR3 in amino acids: CASERFESAAEAFF. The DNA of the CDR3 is TGTGCCAGCGAACGGTTCGAATCCGCCGCTGAAGCTTTCTTT.

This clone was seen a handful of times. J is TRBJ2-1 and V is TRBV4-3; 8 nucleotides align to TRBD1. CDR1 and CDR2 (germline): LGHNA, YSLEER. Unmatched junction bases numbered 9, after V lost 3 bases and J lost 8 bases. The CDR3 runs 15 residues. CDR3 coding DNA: TGCGCCAGCAGCCAGGGGTATCAACAGGGGGATGAGCAGTTCTTC. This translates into CASSQGYQQGDEQFF.

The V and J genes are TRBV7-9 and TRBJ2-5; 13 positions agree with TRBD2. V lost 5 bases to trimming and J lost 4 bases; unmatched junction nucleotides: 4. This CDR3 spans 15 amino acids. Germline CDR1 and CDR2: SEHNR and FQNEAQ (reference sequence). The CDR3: CASSERLAGGETQYF. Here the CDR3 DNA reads TGTGCCAGCAGCGAGCGACTAGCGGGAGGAGAGACCCAGTACTTC.

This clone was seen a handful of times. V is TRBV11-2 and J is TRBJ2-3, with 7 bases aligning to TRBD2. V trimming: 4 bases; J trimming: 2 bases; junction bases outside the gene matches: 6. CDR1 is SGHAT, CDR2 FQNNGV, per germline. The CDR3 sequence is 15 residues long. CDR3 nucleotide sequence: TGTGCCAGCAGCTACCATAGCGGGTCCACAGATACGCAGTATTTT. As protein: CASSYHSGSTDTQYF.

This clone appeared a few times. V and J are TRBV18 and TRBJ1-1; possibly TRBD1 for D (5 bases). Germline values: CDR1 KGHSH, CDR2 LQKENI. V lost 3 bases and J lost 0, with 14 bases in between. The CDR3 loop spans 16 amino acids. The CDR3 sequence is CASSPTAIPMNTEAFF. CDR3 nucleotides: TGTGCCAGCTCACCGACAGCGATTCCCATGAACACTGAAGCTTTCTTT. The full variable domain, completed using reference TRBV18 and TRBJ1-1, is NAGVMQNPRHLVRRRGQEARLRCSPMKGHSHVYWYRQLPEEGLKFMVYLQKENIIDESGMPKERFSAEFPKEGPSILRIQQVVRGDSAAYFCASSPTAIPMNTEAFFGQGTRLTVV.

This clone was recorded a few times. The CDR3 protein is CASSLSGAGAWYNEQFF. The CDR3, as DNA: TGTGCCAGCAGTTTATCGGGAGCGGGAGCATGGTACAATGAGCAGTTCTTC. This sequence joins TRBV28 and TRBJ2-1; 8 bases fit TRBD2. CDR1 is MDHEN and CDR2 is SYDVKM in the germline V gene. With V trimmed by 1 base and J by 4 bases, 9 bases remained unmatched. The CDR3 has 17 amino acids.